These T cell receptor beta chains were read from a single sample in a study of CD8+CD57+ T cells in acquired aplastic anemia. TCRdb processed the reads anew with MiXCR; each CDR3 protein has one entry. The table has roughly 130,000 distinct CDR3 sequences, more than 40% seen once. Sample: sorted CD4+, CD8+, or CD8+CD57+ T cells (not recorded which) from PBMCs. These receptors came from a human donor in good health, serving as a control. The CDR3 runs from the conserved cysteine through the conserved F or W. Clone sizes are given selectively: once, few, many, or a class where the clone is expanded.

>TRBV7-6|TRBJ1-1|few
CASNPSVGTNTEAFF
>TRBV7-9|TRBJ2-7|-
CASSLVKGEAYEQYF
>TRBV11-1|TRBJ2-7|-
CASSSEVASGNYEQYF
>TRBV18|TRBJ2-1|-
CASRTPGDSYNEQFF
>TRBV20-1|TRBJ2-1|-
CSARSGGGRQFF
>TRBV7-2|TRBJ1-5|-
CASSLSGNQPQHF
>TRBV2|TRBJ2-1|-
CASSANGGTYNEQFF
>TRBV29-1|TRBJ1-1|once
CSVGGRLNTEAFF
>TRBV20-1|TRBJ2-5|-
CSITSGEQETQYF
>TRBV15|TRBJ2-1|-
CATASKSGYNEQFF
>TRBV2|TRBJ1-2|once
CASSGRLVGYTF
>TRBV19|TRBJ1-4|many
CASRSGTGNEKLFF
>TRBV29-1|TRBJ2-5|-
CSVDLEETQYF
>TRBV7-6|TRBJ1-1|few
CASVGNTEAFF
>TRBV9|TRBJ2-7|many
CASSVGGQFYEQYF
>TRBV7-2|TRBJ2-5|many
CASSLNEGETQYF
>TRBV20-1|TRBJ2-2|-
CSASSDSYTGLVNTGELFF
>TRBV12-3/TRBV12-4|TRBJ1-2|few
CASSDSAGGYTF
>TRBV2|TRBJ1-2|many
CASSSNTYGYTF
>TRBV29-1|TRBJ1-4|-
CSAKQGNGKLVF
>TRBV5-1|TRBJ1-2|many
CASSLAGGYDGYTF
>TRBV4-1|TRBJ1-2|once
CASSQDGRLNGYTF